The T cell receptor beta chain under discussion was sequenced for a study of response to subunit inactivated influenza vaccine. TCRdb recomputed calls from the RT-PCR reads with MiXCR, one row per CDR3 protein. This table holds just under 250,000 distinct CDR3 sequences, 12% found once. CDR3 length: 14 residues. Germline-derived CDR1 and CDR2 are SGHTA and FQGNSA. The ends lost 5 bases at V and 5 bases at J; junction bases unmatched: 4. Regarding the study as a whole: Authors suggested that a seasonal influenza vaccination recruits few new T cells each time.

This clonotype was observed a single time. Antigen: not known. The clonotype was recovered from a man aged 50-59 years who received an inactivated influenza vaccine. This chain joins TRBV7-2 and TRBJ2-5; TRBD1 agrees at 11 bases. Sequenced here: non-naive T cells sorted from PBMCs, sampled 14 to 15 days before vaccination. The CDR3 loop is CASSQRTGGETQYF. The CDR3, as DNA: TGTGCCAGCAGCCAACGGACAGGGGGCGAGACCCAGTACTTC.